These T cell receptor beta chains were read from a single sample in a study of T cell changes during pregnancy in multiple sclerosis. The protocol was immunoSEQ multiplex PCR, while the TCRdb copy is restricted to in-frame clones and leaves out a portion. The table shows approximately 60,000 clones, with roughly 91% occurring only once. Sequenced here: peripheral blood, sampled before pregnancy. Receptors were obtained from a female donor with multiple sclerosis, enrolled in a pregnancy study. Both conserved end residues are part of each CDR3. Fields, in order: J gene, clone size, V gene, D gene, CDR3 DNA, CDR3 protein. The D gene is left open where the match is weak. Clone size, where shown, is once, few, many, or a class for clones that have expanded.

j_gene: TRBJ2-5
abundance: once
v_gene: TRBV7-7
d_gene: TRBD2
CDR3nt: TGTGCTAGCAGCTTAGCGGGGGACAGTCAAGAGACCCAGTACTTC
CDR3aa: CASSLAGDSQETQYF

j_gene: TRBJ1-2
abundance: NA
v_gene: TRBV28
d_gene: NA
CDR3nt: TGTGCCAGCAGTTTTTTCAGGGATTCATGGTATGGCTACACCTTC
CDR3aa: CASSFFRDSWYGYTF

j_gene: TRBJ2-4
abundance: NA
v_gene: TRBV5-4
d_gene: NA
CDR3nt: TGTGCCAGCAGCTTGGAAGGAGTTCCCCGAAACATTCAGTACTTC
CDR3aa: CASSLEGVPRNIQYF

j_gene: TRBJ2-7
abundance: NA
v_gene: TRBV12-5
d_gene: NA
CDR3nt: TGTGCTAGTGGTTTGGGACAGGAGCAGTACTTC
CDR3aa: CASGLGQEQYF

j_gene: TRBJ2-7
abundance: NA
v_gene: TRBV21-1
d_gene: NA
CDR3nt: TGTGCCAGCGGGGCGGGGACCCCCTACGAGCAGTACTTC
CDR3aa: CASGAGTPYEQYF

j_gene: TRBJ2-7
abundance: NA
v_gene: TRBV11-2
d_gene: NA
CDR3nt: TGTGCCAGCAGCTTACGAACGATGGGCGCAACCTACGAGCAGTACTTC
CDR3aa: CASSLRTMGATYEQYF

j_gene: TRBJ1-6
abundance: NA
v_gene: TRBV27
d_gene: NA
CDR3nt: TGTGCCAGCAGTTTAATCGCCGGAAGGGGTTTCCAGAGCTCCTATAATTCACCCCTCCACTTT
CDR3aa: CASSLIAGRGFQSSYNSPLHF

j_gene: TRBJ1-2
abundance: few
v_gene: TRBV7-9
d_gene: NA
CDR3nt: TGTGCCAGCAGCTTAAGGGCGGGGGATGGCTACACCTTC
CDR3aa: CASSLRAGDGYTF

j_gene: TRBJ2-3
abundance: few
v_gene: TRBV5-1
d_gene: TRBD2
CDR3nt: TGCGCCAGCAGCTCTCTTCTAGCGGGGGGCACAGATACGCAGTATTTT
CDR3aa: CASSSLLAGGTDTQYF

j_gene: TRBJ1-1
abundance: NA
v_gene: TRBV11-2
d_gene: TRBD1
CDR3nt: TGTGCCAGCAGCTGGGACAGGGGGCGTGAAGCTTTCTTT
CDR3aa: CASSWDRGREAFF

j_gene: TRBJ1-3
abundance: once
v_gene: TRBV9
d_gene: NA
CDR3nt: TGTGCCAGCGGTGGAGCCTCTGGAAACACCATATATTTT
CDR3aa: CASGGASGNTIYF

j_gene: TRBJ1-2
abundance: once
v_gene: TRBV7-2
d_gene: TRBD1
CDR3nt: TGTGCCAGCAGCTTAGTCGGTACAGGGGGCGCTAACTATGGCTACACCTTC
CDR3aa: CASSLVGTGGANYGYTF

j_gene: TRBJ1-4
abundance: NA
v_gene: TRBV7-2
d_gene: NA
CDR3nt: TGTGCCAGCAGCTTAACTAGAGGGCTAGGTGAAAAACTGTTTTTT
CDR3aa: CASSLTRGLGEKLFF

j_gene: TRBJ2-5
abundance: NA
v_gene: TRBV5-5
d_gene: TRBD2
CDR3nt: TGTGCCAGCAGCTTTAGCGGGGGGGCTTTAGAGACCCAGTACTTC
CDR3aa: CASSFSGGALETQYF

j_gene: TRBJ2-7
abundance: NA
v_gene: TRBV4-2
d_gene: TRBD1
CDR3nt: TGTGCCAGCAGCCAGGTCCGGGACAGGGGCTACGAGCAGTACTTC
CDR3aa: CASSQVRDRGYEQYF

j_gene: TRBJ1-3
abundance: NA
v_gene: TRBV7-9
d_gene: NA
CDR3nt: TGTGCCAGCAGCTCCCCGGACAGTTCTGGAAACACCATATATTTT
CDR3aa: CASSSPDSSGNTIYF

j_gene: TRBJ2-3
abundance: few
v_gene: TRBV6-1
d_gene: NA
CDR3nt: TGTGCCAGCATTGGGGGGGGGCCGAAAGATACGCAGTATTTT
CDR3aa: CASIGGGPKDTQYF

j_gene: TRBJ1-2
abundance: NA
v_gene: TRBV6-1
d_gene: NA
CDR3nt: TGTGCCAGCAGCGGGACAATAAATGGCTACACCTTC
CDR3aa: CASSGTINGYTF

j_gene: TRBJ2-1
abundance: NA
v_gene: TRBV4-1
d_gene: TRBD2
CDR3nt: TGCGCCAGCAGCCAAGGCGCGGGGGGGCCATATGAGCAGTTCTTC
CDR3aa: CASSQGAGGPYEQFF

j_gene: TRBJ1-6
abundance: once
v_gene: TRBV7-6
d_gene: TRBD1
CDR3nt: TGTGCCAGCAGCTCCTTGACAGGGTCGGATTCACCCCTCCACTTT
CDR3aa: CASSSLTGSDSPLHF

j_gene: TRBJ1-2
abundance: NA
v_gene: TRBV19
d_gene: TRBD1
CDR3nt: TGTGCCAGTAGTACGGGACAGAACCTCGTTGGGGGGACCTTC
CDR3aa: CASSTGQNLVGGTF

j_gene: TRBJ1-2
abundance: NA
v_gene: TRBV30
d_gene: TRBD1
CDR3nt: TGTGCCTGGAGTGTCCCCATGACAGGGGGCGCCGCCTATGGCTACACCTTC
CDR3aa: CAWSVPMTGGAAYGYTF

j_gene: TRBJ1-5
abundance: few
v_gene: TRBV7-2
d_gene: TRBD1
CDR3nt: TGTGCCAGCAGCTTGCCAGGGGGTCAGCCCCAGCATTTT
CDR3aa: CASSLPGGQPQHF

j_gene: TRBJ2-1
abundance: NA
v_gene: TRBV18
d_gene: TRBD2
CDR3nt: TGTGCCAGCTCACCAAATAGCGGGGGGAACGGCAATGAGCAGTTCTTC
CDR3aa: CASSPNSGGNGNEQFF

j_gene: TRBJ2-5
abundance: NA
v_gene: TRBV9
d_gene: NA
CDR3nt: TGTGCCAGCAGCGTAGACCCCGTTGGGGGGGCGTTAGAGACCCAGTACTTC
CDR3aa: CASSVDPVGGALETQYF

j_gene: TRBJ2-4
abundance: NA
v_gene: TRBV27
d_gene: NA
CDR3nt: TGTGCCAGCAGTTCCTGGGGGGGGCCCAAAAACATTCAGTACTTC
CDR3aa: CASSSWGGPKNIQYF

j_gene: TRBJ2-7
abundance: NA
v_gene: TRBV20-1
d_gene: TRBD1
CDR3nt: TGCAGTGCTGAGACAGGGGTCGAGCAGTACTTC
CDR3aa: CSAETGVEQYF

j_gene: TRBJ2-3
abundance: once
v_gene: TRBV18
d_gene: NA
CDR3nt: TGTGCCAGCTCACTCGCTAAGGACTACCGGAATACGCAGTATTTT
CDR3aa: CASSLAKDYRNTQYF

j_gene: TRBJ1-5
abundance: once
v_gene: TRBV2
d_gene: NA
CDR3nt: TGTGCCAGCAGTGAATGGTTATCGGTTGATCAGCCCCAGCATTTT
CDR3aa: CASSEWLSVDQPQHF

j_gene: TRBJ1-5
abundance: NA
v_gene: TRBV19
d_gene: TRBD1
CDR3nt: TGTGCCAGTACCCCAGGGGGCGGCAATCAGCCCCAGCATTTT
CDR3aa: CASTPGGGNQPQHF

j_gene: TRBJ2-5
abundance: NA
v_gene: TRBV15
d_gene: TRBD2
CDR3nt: TGTGCCACCAGCCCACTAGCGGAGGGCCAAGAGACCCAGTACTTC
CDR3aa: CATSPLAEGQETQYF

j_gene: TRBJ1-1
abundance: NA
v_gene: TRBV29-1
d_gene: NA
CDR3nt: TGCAGCGTCCGGGAAGCAGAGTCCACTGAAGCTTTCTTT
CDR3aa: CSVREAESTEAFF

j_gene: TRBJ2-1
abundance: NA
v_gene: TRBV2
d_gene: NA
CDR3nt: TGTGCCAGCAGTGAAGAACAGTCGGGAGAGCAGTTCTTC
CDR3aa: CASSEEQSGEQFF

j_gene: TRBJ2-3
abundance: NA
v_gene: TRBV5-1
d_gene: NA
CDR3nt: TGCGCCAGCAGCTTGGAGCCAGGAACAGATACGCAGTATTTT
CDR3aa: CASSLEPGTDTQYF

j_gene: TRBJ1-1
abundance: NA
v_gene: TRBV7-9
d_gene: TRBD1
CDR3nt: TGTGCCAGCAGCTTAGGGGATGGGACAGGGGACACTGAAGCTTTCTTT
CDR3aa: CASSLGDGTGDTEAFF